This T cell receptor (beta chain) was obtained from a study of T cell changes during pregnancy in multiple sclerosis. V trimming: 6 bases; J trimming: 4 bases; junction bases outside the gene matches: 8. The CDR3 consists of 14 residues. The V gene's germline CDR1 is MNHNS and CDR2 SASEGT. Libraries were prepared by immunoSEQ multiplex PCR; TCRdb keeps only in-frame clonotypes and omits some of them. The sample consists of just over 90,000 clones, roughly nine tenths of them appearing once. Material: peripheral blood, obtained after pregnancy. This clonotype was sampled from a female donor in good health, enrolled as a control in a pregnancy study. This chain connects TRBV6-1 to TRBJ1-2, with TRBD1 matching 7 bases. CDR3 sequence (DNA): TGTGCCAGCAGAGTAGGACGGGACAGCTATGGCTACACCTTC. It codes for CASRVGRDSYGYTF.